Included here is one T cell receptor (beta chain) sequence, with context. Seattle participants joined during active infection and were tracked over time. The data belong to a study of blood T cell repertoires in COVID-19. The wider study: Sources were T cells, B-cell-depleted T cells, or PBMCs; the material itself was cDNA or gDNA.

Using immunoSEQ multiplex PCR, the repertoire was profiled, and TCRdb retains in-frame clones only, with some absent. The sample consists of roughly 500,000 clones, 75% to 90% of them appearing once. The receptor comes from a man younger than 35 with COVID-19, enrolled during active disease. Material for sequencing was peripheral blood.

The CDR3 region has the DNA TGTGCCAGCAGTCCCTACAGGGACGGTGGAAACACCATATATTTT. Its protein product is CASSPYRDGGNTIYF. The chain is built from TRBV27 and TRBJ1-3, with D possibly being TRBD1 (6 bases). V was trimmed by 5 bases and J by 3 bases, leaving 14 bases between them. Germline V gene sequence: CDR1 MNHEY, CDR2 SMNVEV (reference sequence). The CDR3 covers 15 residues.